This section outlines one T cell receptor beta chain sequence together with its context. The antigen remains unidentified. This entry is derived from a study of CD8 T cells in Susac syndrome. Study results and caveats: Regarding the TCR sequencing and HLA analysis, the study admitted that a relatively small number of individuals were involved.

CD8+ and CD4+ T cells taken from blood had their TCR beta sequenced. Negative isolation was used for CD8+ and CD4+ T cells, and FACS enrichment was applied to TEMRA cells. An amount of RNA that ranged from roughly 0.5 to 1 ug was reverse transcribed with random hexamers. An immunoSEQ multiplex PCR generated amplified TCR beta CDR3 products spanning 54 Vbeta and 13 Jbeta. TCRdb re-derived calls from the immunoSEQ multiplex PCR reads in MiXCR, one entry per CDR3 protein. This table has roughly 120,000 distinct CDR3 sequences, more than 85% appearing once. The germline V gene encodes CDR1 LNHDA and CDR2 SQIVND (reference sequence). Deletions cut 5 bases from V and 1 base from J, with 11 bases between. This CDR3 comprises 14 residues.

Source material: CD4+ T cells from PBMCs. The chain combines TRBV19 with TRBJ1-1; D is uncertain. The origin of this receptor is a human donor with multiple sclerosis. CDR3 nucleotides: TGTGCCAGTAGTGAGGGAGTTTGGAACACTGAAGCTTTCTTT. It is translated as CASSEGVWNTEAFF.